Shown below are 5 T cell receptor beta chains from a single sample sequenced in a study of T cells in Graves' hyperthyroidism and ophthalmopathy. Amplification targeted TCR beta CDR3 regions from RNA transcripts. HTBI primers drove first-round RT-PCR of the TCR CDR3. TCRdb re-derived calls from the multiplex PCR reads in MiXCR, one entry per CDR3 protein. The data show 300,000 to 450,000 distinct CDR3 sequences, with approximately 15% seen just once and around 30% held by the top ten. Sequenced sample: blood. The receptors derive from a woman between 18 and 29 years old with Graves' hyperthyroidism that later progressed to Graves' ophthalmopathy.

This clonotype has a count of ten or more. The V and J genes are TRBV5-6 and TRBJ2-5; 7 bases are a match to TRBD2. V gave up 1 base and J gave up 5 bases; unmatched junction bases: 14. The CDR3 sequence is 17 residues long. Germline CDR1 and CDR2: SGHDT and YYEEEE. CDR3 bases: TGTGCCAGCAGCTTGCCGTCCCGGGGGGTGTATGGGGAGACCCAGTACTTC. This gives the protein CASSLPSRGVYGETQYF. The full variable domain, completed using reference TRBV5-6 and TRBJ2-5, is DAGVTQSPTHLIKTRGQQVTLRCSPKSGHDTVSWYQQALGQGPQFIFQYYEEEERQRGNFPDRFSGHQFPNYSSELNVNALLLGDSALYLCASSLPSRGVYGETQYFGPGTRLLVL.

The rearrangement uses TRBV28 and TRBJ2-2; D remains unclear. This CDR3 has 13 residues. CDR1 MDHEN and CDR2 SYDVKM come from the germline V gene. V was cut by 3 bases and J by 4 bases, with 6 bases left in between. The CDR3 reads CASSFSGTGELFF. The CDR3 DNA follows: TGTGCCAGCAGTTTTTCGGGCACCGGGGAGCTGTTTTTT. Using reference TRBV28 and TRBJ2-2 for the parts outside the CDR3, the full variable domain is DVKVTQSSRYLVKRTGEKVFLECVQDMDHENMFWYRQDPGLGLRLIYFSYDVKMKEKGDIPEGYSVSREKKERFSLILESASTNQTSMYLCASSFSGTGELFFGEGSRLTVL.

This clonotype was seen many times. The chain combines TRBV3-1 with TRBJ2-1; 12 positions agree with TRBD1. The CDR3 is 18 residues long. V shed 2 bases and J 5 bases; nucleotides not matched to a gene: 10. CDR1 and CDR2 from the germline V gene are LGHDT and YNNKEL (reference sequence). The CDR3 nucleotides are TGTGCCAGCAGCCAATGGGCCTCCGGGACAGGGGGCCACAATGAGCAGTTCTTC. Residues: CASSQWASGTGGHNEQFF.

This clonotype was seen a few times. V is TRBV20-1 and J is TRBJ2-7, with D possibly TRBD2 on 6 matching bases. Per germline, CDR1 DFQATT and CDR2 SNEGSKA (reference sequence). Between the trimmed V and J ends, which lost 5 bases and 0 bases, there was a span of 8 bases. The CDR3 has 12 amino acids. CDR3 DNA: TGCAGTGCTTCTAGCGACTCCTACGAGCAGTACTTC. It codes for CSASSDSYEQYF.

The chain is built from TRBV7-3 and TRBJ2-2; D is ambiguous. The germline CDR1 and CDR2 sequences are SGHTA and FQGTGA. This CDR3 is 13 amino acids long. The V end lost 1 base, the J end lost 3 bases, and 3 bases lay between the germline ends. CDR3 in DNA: TGTGCCAGCAGCTTAAAGTACACCGGGGAGCTGTTTTTT. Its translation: CASSLKYTGELFF.